The 5 T cell receptor beta chains below all came from one sample that was sequenced in a study of cytomegalovirus exposure and HLA in healthy donors. In the PCR, 60 Vbeta and 13 Jbeta primers were used. Here immunoSEQ multiplex PCR was the method, and the copy in TCRdb shows in-frame clones only, minus some. The table shows approximately 84,000 clones, with around 80% occurring only once. Material for sequencing was PBMCs. These receptors all stem from a male donor in good health and CMV-seropositive.

The chain recombines TRBV18 with TRBJ2-7; 7 bases are a match to TRBD1. The V and J ends lost 8 bases and 2 bases, in that order; junction bases with no gene match: 3. Looked up from germline, CDR1 is KGHSH and CDR2 is LQKENI. The CDR3 spans 12 residues. The CDR3 loop reads CASVQGPYEQYF. CDR3 DNA sequence: TGTGCCAGCGTACAGGGGCCCTACGAGCAGTACTTC.

The rearrangement uses TRBV9 and TRBJ2-3; D ambiguous. The CDR3 runs 16 residues. With 3 bases removed from V and 2 bases from J, the gap between germline ends came to 16 bases. Germline V lookup: CDR1 SGDLS, CDR2 YYNGEE. CDR3 region: CASSAVTSIYTDTQYF. For the CDR3, the DNA is TGTGCCAGCAGCGCGGTGACTTCCATTTACACAGATACGCAGTATTTT.

The chain uses TRBV9 and TRBJ2-1, with 9 bases identical to TRBD2. After removal of 0 bases from V and 8 bases from J, the junction contained 9 bases not matched to a gene. This CDR3 has 16 amino acids. CDR1 and CDR2 from the germline V gene are SGDLS and YYNGEE. In DNA, the CDR3 is TGTGCCAGCAGCGTAGAAATAGCGGGAGCGAACGATGAGCAGTTCTTC. It yields the protein CASSVEIAGANDEQFF.

Only a few counts were recorded for this clone. The rearrangement uses TRBV7-8 and TRBJ1-4, with 7 bases matching TRBD1. Trimming at V came to 7 bases and at J to 4 bases, leaving 21 bases not matched to a gene. This CDR3 comprises 19 residues. Germline CDR1 reads SGHVS; CDR2 reads FQNEAQ. The CDR3 protein is CASTHPGRKKQGFNEKLFF. In DNA form, the CDR3 reads TGTGCCAGCACCCACCCGGGGAGGAAGAAACAGGGGTTTAATGAAAAACTGTTTTTT.

The chain joins TRBV14 to TRBJ1-6, with D maybe TRBD1 (6 bases). CDR3 length: 17 residues. Germline CDR1 SGHDN, CDR2 FVKESK. Trimming removed 1 base at V and 10 bases at J, with 20 bases between. CDR3 coding DNA: TGTGCCAGCAGCCAAGGACCCCTGGGGGGGCTGGTCTCACCCCTCCACTTT. It codes for CASSQGPLGGLVSPLHF.